This T cell receptor (beta chain) emerged from a study of T cell responses to AZD1222 COVID-19 vaccine. The wider study: Analyses pooled second doses at about 4 or about 12 weeks. Study-level findings and limits: Two doses of AZD1222 preceded a rise in Spike-specific TCR breadth and depth. Donors skewed white British and female; clonal diversity was possibly underestimated.

TCRdb's copy holds only in-frame clones and misses some; the assay was immunoSEQ multiplex PCR. The data contain some 140,000 clones, more than 90% of them seen just once; the ten biggest clones take up approximately 20%. To note about this clone: Antigen: not known.

Germline V gene lookup returns CDR1 MNHEY and CDR2 SVGAGI. V was clipped by 2 bases and J by 5 bases, with 18 bases between them. The CDR3 contains 16 residues. This sequence originates from an adult in good health. The V call is TRBV6-5, the J call TRBJ1-1; D call uncertain. The sequencing here drew on peripheral blood, taken on day 0 of AZD1222 vaccination. DNA for the CDR3: TGTGCCAGCAGTTACGCCGGACGCAGGTTAAAAACTGAAGCTTTCTTT. This sequence encodes CASSYAGRRLKTEAFF.